Given below is one T cell receptor (beta chain) in context. Its antigen is unknown. There are no base qualities to consult, and no much larger clone falls within one base. The study evaluated CTLA-4 blockade (ipilimumab) given together with focal radiation therapy in patients who had chemo-refractory metastatic non-small-cell lung cancer. CDR3 length: 15 amino acids, cysteine to phenylalanine. The DNA shown is the 45-base CDR3, in frame from base 1. The germline V gene (reference sequence) yields GTSNPN for CDR1 and SVGIG for CDR2. Trimming removed 4 bases from V and 6 bases from J, leaving 18 bases between the germline ends. This entry belongs to a study of radiotherapy plus CTLA-4 blockade in lung cancer (dated by TCRdb to the late 2010s). About the study as a whole: Among enrolled patients, roughly 18% had an objective response and approximately 30% reached disease control. What the research found in general, with its limitations: Early dynamic changes in blood T cell clones, together with increased serum interferon-beta after radiation, were reported as the strongest predictors of response. After treatment with radiotherapy and ipilimumab, TCR clones that originated in tumors expanded in peripheral blood.

Receptor amplification or capture employed the immunoSEQ multiplex PCR assay. TCRdb mirrors the immuneACCESS table, restricted to in-frame sequences. Some clones are absent from its copies; in checked studies, under half trace to an unresolved V gene, and the reason for the others is unknown. This sample is represented by 45,000 or so clones; approximately 76% of them were singletons. The ten largest clones add up to 11% of the sample. This clonotype was sampled from a human donor with non-small cell lung cancer who had stable disease on radiotherapy plus ipilimumab. The source material was peripheral blood, sampled from a patient treated with radiotherapy plus ipilimumab. The chain is assembled from TRBV30 and TRBJ2-2; the D call is possibly TRBD1 or TRBD2, each sharing 5 bases. The CDR3 loop reads CAWKVGTYWAGELFF. At the DNA level, the sequence is TGTGCCTGGAAGGTCGGGACCTATTGGGCCGGGGAGCTGTTTTTT.